What follows are 23 T cell receptor beta chains derived from one specimen sequenced in a study of regulatory T cells in long-lasting Graves disease. Assembly of TCR beta libraries relied on iRepertoire HTBI primers together with Arm-PCR of CDR3 regions. Each CDR3 protein is one row after TCRdb ran MiXCR on the multiplex PCR reads. The data contain 350,000 to 500,000 distinct CDR3 sequences, around 15% of them seen just once; the ten biggest clones take up roughly 15%. Regarding time point: newly diagnosed GD, antithyroid drugs for less than 3 months. Researchers made the TCR library from RNA that was extracted from PBMCs. A further study also used this sample, focusing on T cells in Graves' hyperthyroidism and ophthalmopathy.

The material sequenced was peripheral blood mononuclear cells (PBMCs), taken at new diagnosis, from a patient treated with antithyroid drugs. Receptors originate from a woman in her fifties or sixties with Graves disease.

The count of this clonotype is one. The chain recombines TRBV2 with TRBJ2-2; weak D call: TRBD1 (6 bases). CDR1 is SNHLY, CDR2 FYNNEI, per germline. The length of the CDR3 is 14 residues. With 7 bases removed from V and 4 bases from J, the gap between germline ends came to 13 bases. CDR3 protein: CASIPGVATGELFF. CDR3 sequence (DNA): TGTGCCAGCATCCCAGGGGTTGCCACCGGGGAGCTGTTTTTT.

This clonotype was found once. The chain carries TRBV12-3 or TRBV12-4 and TRBJ2-1; 7 bases agree with TRBD2. V shed 2 bases, J shed 9 bases, and the junction held 7 bases outside the gene matches. The CDR3 contains 14 residues. This CDR3 reads CASSLRAGAGEQFF. The DNA for the CDR3 is TGTGCCAGCAGTTTACGGGCGGGAGCGGGTGAGCAGTTCTTC.

As concerns this clonotype: At one of its ends the junction is not consistent with the germline gene, which may arise from a read error. CDR3 residues: CANSTNNEQFF. The CDR3 DNA reads as TGTGCCAACAGCACGAACAATGAGCAGTTCTTC. The rearrangement joins TRBV7-2 to TRBJ2-1; no reliable D call. Germline CDR1 is SGHTA and CDR2 is FQGNSA. CDR3 length equals 11 residues. Combining the CDR3 with reference TRBV7-2 and TRBJ2-1 gives the whole variable domain GAGVSQSPSNKVTEKGKDVELRCDPISGHTALYWYRQSLGQGLEFLIYFQGNSAPDKSGLPSDRFSAERTGGSVSTLTIQRTQQEDSAVYLCANSTNNEQFFGPGTRLTVL.

The rearrangement joins TRBV11-1 to TRBJ2-3; D not resolved. V was pared by 4 bases and J by 5 bases, with 10 bases between. There are 13 residues in the CDR3. Germline CDR1 SGHAT, CDR2 FQDESV (reference sequence). CDR3 amino acids: CASSSSPLDTQYF. The CDR3 DNA reads as TGTGCCAGCAGCTCCTCCCCTCTAGATACGCAGTATTTT.

The sample holds many counts of this clonotype. V is TRBV28 and J is TRBJ1-6, with a weak D call TRBD1 (5 bases). CDR3 length: 14 amino acids. Trimming stripped 6 bases from V and 7 bases from J, with 13 bases between. Germline V lookup: CDR1 MDHEN, CDR2 SYDVKM. The CDR3 spells CASRGEGNNSPLHF. The CDR3 bases are TGTGCCAGCAGGGGGGAGGGGAACAATTCACCCCTCCACTTT.

Many counts were recorded for this clonotype. The V and J genes are TRBV2 and TRBJ2-7; the match to TRBD1 covers 8 bases. Per germline, CDR1 SNHLY and CDR2 FYNNEI. The CDR3 runs 14 residues. Trimming removed 5 bases from V and 4 bases from J; junction bases left unmatched: 7. The CDR3: CASSPDRASYEQYF. DNA for the CDR3: TGTGCCAGCAGTCCGGACAGGGCTTCATACGAGCAGTACTTC.

The chain joins TRBV28 to TRBJ2-7; the D is unclear. CDR1 is MDHEN, CDR2 SYDVKM, per germline. V lost 0 bases to trimming and J lost 5 bases, with 5 bases between them. This CDR3 contains 12 residues. This CDR3 reads CASSLWGNEQYF. CDR3 DNA: TGTGCCAGCAGTTTATGGGGGAACGAGCAGTACTTC.

The genes are TRBV7-9 and TRBJ2-6; D tentatively reads TRBD1 or TRBD2 (5 bases each). Trimming removed 6 bases at V and 2 bases at J, with 14 bases between. Germline V gene sequence: CDR1 SEHNR, CDR2 FQNEAQ (reference sequence). There are 16 residues in the CDR3. CDR3 sequence reads: CASRPHGAPGANVLTF. The CDR3 region has the DNA TGTGCCAGCAGGCCTCACGGGGCCCCTGGGGCCAACGTCCTGACTTTC.

This clonotype was seen at least ten times. The rearrangement joins TRBV28 to TRBJ2-3; D remains ambiguous. The V end was cut by 6 bases, the J end by 2 bases, with 6 bases between. Germline CDR1 is MDHEN and CDR2 is SYDVKM. The CDR3 consists of 12 residues. The CDR3 reads CASRTATDTQYF. In DNA form, the CDR3 reads TGTGCCAGCAGAACGGCCACAGATACGCAGTATTTT.

Ten or more counts support this clonotype. This chain connects TRBV29-1 to TRBJ2-5; D uncertain. Germline V gene lookup returns CDR1 SQVTM and CDR2 ANQGSEA. V was pared by 4 bases and J by 5 bases, with 11 bases between. This CDR3 comprises 12 residues. CDR3 nucleotides: TGCAGCGTTGGGCCAGCCAGCGAGACCCAGTACTTC. It codes for CSVGPASETQYF.

The table lists this clonotype with many counts. The chain is built from TRBV2 and TRBJ2-5, with D possibly TRBD1 on 6 matching bases. CDR3 size: 14 residues. V lost 4 bases to trimming and J lost 2 bases, with 11 bases between them. Germline V CDR1 and CDR2: SNHLY, FYNNEI. The CDR3 DNA is TGTGCCAGCAGTGTGACAGGAATACAAGAGACCCAGTACTTC. Its translation is CASSVTGIQETQYF.

This clonotype was observed at least ten times. The chain uses TRBV12-3 or TRBV12-4 and TRBJ1-1; TRBD1 agrees at 9 bases. J lost 7 bases, V lost 5 bases, and 8 bases had no gene match. The CDR3 contains 14 residues. CDR3 nucleotides: TGTGCCAGCAGTCCAAATTGGACAGGGGATGAAGCTTTCTTT. Amino acid sequence: CASSPNWTGDEAFF.

The table lists this clonotype with a few counts. V and J are TRBV5-1 and TRBJ2-1, with D possibly being TRBD1 or TRBD2 (5 bases each). The CDR3 has 15 residues. Germline V gene data show CDR1 as SGHRS and CDR2 as YFSETQ. V was pared by 2 bases and J by 5 bases, with 14 bases between. Written as DNA, the CDR3 is TGCGCCAGCAGCTTCGTGCAGGGAGATAACAATGAGCAGTTCTTC. Translating gives CASSFVQGDNNEQFF.

The chain carries TRBV3-1 and TRBJ2-2; D is unclear. Germline V CDR1 and CDR2: LGHDT, YNNKEL (reference sequence). Trimming shortened V by 4 bases and J by 7 bases, and 10 bases separated the two germline ends. The CDR3 is 13 amino acids. The DNA of the CDR3 is TGTGCCAGCAGCCCGCATCCCAGCGGGGAGCTGTTTTTT. The encoded protein is CASSPHPSGELFF.

A few counts support this clonotype. The chain combines TRBV7-3 with TRBJ2-1, with D possibly matching TRBD1 (6 bases). Trimming removed 6 bases at V and 6 bases at J, with 9 bases between. This CDR3 is built from 12 residues. Germline V lookup: CDR1 SGHTA, CDR2 FQGTGA. This CDR3 reads CASRGRGNEQFF. The CDR3 DNA sequence: TGTGCCAGCAGAGGCAGGGGCAATGAGCAGTTCTTC.

A few counts support this clonotype. The chain joins TRBV19 to TRBJ2-7; 14 positions match TRBD2. The CDR3 is 17 amino acids. V gave up 6 bases and J gave up 2 bases; unmatched junction bases: 9. The germline V gene has CDR1 LNHDA and CDR2 SQIVND (reference sequence). The CDR3 bases are TGTGCCAGTAGGCCCGGACTAGCGGGAGGTTCCACCTACGAGCAGTACTTC. Its translation is CASRPGLAGGSTYEQYF. Full variable domain (remainder filled in from reference TRBV19 and TRBJ2-7): DGGITQSPKYLFRKEGQNVTLSCEQNLNHDAMYWYRQDPGQGLRLIYYSQIVNDFQKGDIAEGYSVSREKKESFPLTVTSAQKNPTAFYLCASRPGLAGGSTYEQYFGPGTRLTVT.

This clonotype occurred many times. The chain combines TRBV28 with TRBJ1-1, with 10 bases that match TRBD1. There are 15 residues in the CDR3. The J segment lost 8 bases and the V segment lost 2 bases, leaving 8 bases of the junction unmatched. In germline, CDR1 is MDHEN, CDR2 SYDVKM. CDR3 bases: TGTGCCAGCAGTTTAATCGGACAGGGGGATCGGGAAGCTTTCTTT. Its translation: CASSLIGQGDREAFF.

The chain joins TRBV4-1 to TRBJ1-1, with TRBD1 matching over 8 bases. With 8 bases clipped from V and 0 bases from J, the junction kept 11 bases outside the gene matches. CDR1 is MGHRA and CDR2 is YSYEKL in the germline V gene. The CDR3 spans 16 residues. CDR3 in amino acids: CASETGQGHMNTEAFF. The CDR3 nucleotides are TGCGCCAGCGAGACCGGACAGGGCCACATGAACACTGAAGCTTTCTTT.

This clonotype was counted only a few times. The gene calls are TRBV12-3 or TRBV12-4 and TRBJ1-6; 7 bases are shared with TRBD1. J gave up 10 bases and V 3 bases, and 6 bases lay outside the gene matches. The CDR3 is made up of 14 amino acids. The CDR3 reads CASSFDREHSPLHF. The CDR3 DNA reads TGTGCCAGCAGTTTTGACAGGGAGCACTCACCCCTCCACTTT.

The chain carries TRBV11-2 and TRBJ2-5; 12 bases match TRBD2. This CDR3 contains 15 residues. In germline, CDR1 is SGHAT, CDR2 FQNNGV. J was trimmed by 5 bases and V by 5 bases; bases with no gene match: 6. CDR3 sequence reads: CASSGRLAGVETQYF. CDR3 bases: TGTGCCAGCAGCGGCCGACTAGCGGGAGTTGAGACCCAGTACTTC.

The chain links TRBV6-5 to TRBJ1-5; possibly TRBD1 for D (6 bases). Trimming took off 2 bases at V and 6 bases at J, with 14 bases between the two ends. This CDR3 spans 15 amino acids. Germline V gene sequence: CDR1 MNHEY, CDR2 SVGAGI. CDR3 nucleotides: TGTGCCAGCAGTTACCCCAACAGGGTATCTCAGCCCCAGCATTTT. Its translation is CASSYPNRVSQPQHF.

The chain is built from TRBV7-3 and TRBJ2-2; 8 nucleotides agree with TRBD2. V shed 5 bases and J 1 base; nucleotides not matched to a gene: 6. Germline CDR1 and CDR2: SGHTA and FQGTGA. The CDR3 covers 16 residues. The DNA of the CDR3 is TGTGCCAGCAGCGGAGGGGCGGGAGGGAACACCGGGGAGCTGTTTTTT. It encodes CASSGGAGGNTGELFF.

The chain is built from TRBV5-1 and TRBJ2-7, with a possible D match to TRBD2 (5 bases). CDR1 and CDR2 (germline): SGHRS, YFSETQ. V lost 0 bases and J lost 2, with 12 bases in between. CDR3 length equals 15 residues. CDR3 amino acids: CASSLVGLSTYEQYF. The CDR3 nucleotides read TGCGCCAGCAGCTTGGTTGGACTGTCAACCTACGAGCAGTACTTC.